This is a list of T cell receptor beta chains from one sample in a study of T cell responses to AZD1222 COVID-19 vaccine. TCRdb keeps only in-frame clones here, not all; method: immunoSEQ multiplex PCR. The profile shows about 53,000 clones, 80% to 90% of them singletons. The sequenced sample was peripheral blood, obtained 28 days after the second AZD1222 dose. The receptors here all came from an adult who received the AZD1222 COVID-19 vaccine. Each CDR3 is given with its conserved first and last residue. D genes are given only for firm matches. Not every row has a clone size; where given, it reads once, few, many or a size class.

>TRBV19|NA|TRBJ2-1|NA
TGTGCCAGTAAAGGTGAACGCGGGCCTTCCTACAATGAGCAGTTCTTC
CASKGERGPSYNEQFF
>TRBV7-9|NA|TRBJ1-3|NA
TGTGCCAGCAGGCTCTACCCCTCTGGAAACACCATATATTTT
CASRLYPSGNTIYF
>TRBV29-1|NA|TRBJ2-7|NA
TGCAGCGTTTACGGGACGGGGGCCTACGAGCAGTACTTC
CSVYGTGAYEQYF
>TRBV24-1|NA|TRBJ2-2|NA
TGTGCCACCAGTGATCCACGGCCAGAGGGCGGGGAGCTGTTTTTT
CATSDPRPEGGELFF
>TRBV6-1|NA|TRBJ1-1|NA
TGTGCCAGCAGTGCCCTCGGGGGGGCGGTGAACACTGAAGCTTTCTTT
CASSALGGAVNTEAFF
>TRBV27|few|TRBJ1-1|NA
TGTGCCAGCAGCTTAGGGCGGGGATGGAACACTGAAGCTTTCTTT
CASSLGRGWNTEAFF
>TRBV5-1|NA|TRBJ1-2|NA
TGCGCCAGCAGCTTGTTGGCAGGGTATGGCTACACCTTC
CASSLLAGYGYTF
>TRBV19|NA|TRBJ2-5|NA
TGTGCCAGTAGTACCGGGAACCAAGAGACCCAGTACTTC
CASSTGNQETQYF
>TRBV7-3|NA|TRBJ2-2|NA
TGTGCCAGCAGCCCCTCAGGGGCTAACACCGGGGAGCTGTTTTTT
CASSPSGANTGELFF
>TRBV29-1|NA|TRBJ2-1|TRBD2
TGCAGCGTTGATCCGGGACGCGGGAGGCTCGGGAATGAGCAGTTCTTC
CSVDPGRGRLGNEQFF
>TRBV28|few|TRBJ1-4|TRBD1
TGTGCCAGCAGAACCGACAGGGGCCATGAAAAACTGTTTTTT
CASRTDRGHEKLFF
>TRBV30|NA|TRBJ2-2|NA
TGTGCCTGGAGTGCAGGGTTGGCGGGGGAGCTGTTTTTT
CAWSAGLAGELFF
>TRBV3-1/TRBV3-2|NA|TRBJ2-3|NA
TGTGCCAGCAGCCAATTAAGGGGTACGCAGTATTTT
CASSQLRGTQYF
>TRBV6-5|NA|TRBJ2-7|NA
TGTGCCAGCAGTTACCGTACGGTCGTCCGGGATAACGAGCAGTACTTC
CASSYRTVVRDNEQYF
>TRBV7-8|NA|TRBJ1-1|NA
TGTGCCAGCAGCCCGAGGGGGGGCGCGGGGTATACTCCTGAAGCTTTCTTT
CASSPRGGAGYTPEAFF
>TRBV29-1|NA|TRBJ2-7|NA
TGCAGCGTCGCCGGGACCGCTTACTACGAGCAGTACTTC
CSVAGTAYYEQYF
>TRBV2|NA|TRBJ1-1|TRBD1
TGTGCCAGCCTACAGGGGAACATGAACACTGAAGCTTTCTTT
CASLQGNMNTEAFF
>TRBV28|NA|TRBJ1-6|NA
TGTGCCAGCAGCCCTACAAGGATACCCCTCCACTTT
CASSPTRIPLHF
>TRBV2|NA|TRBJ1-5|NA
TGTGCCAGCAGGGCAGGCGGGAATAGCAATCAGCCCCAGCATTTT
CASRAGGNSNQPQHF
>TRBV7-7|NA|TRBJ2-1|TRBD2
TGTGCTAGCAGCTTACACCTCCTTCGACTAGCGGGAGGTGAGAGGAATGAGCAGTTCTTC
CASSLHLLRLAGGERNEQFF
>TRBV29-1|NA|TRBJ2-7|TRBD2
TGCAGCGTCGTCGGACTAGCAGCCTACGGGCAGTACTTC
CSVVGLAAYGQYF
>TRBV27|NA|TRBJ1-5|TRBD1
TGTGCCAGCAGTTTACGGACAGGGAGGGGATTTGATCAGCCCCAGCATTTT
CASSLRTGRGFDQPQHF
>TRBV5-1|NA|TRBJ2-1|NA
TGCGCCAGCAGCTTGACGGGACCATCCCTCAATGAGCAGTTCTTC
CASSLTGPSLNEQFF
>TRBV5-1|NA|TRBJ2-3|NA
TGCGCCAGCAGCTTGGTGGGAGTGGATACGCAGTATTTT
CASSLVGVDTQYF
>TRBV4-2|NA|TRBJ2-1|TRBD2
TGTGCCAGCAGCCAAGATAGGCTAGCGGGAGGTTCCGGTGAGCAGTTCTTC
CASSQDRLAGGSGEQFF
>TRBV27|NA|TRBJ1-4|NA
TGTGCCAGCAGGTTGGCAGGATACGGCGCAACTAATGAAAAACTGTTTTTT
CASRLAGYGATNEKLFF
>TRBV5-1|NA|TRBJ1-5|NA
TGCGCCAGCAGCTTGGTTGGGGGGACCAATCAGCCCCAGCATTTT
CASSLVGGTNQPQHF
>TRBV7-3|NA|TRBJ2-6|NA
TGTGCCAGCAGCTTGTTCTCTGGGGCCAACGTCCTGACTTTC
CASSLFSGANVLTF